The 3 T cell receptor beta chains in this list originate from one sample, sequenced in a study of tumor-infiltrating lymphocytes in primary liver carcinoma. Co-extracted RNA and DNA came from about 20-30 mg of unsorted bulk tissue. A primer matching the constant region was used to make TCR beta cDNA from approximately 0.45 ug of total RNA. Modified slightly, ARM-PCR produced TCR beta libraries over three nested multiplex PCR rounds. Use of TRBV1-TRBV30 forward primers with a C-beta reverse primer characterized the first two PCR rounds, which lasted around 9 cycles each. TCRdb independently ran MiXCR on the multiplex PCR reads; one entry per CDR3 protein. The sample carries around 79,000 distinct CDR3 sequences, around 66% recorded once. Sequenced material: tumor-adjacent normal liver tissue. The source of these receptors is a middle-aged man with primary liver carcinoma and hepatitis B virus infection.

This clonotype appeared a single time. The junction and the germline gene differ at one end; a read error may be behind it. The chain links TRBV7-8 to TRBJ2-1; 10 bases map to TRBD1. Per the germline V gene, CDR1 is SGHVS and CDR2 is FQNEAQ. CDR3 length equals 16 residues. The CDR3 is CASNLDDRGHYNGQFF. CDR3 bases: TGTGCCAGCAACTTAGATGACAGGGGGCACTACAATGGGCAGTTCTTC.

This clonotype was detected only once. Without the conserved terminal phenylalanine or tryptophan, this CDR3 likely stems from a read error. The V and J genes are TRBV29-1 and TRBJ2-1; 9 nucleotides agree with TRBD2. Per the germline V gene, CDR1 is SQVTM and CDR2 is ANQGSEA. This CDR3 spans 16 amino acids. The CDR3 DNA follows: TGCAGTGTTGAATTCGGGAGCGGGAGGATAACCGATGAGCAGTTCTCC. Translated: CSVEFGSGRITDEQFS.

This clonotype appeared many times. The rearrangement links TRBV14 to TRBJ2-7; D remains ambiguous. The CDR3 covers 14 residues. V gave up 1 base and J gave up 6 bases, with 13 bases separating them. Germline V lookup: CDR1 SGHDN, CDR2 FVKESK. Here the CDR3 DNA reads TGTGCCAGCAGCCAAGGGCGGAGTTGGGGCGAGCAGTACTTC. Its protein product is CASSQGRSWGEQYF.